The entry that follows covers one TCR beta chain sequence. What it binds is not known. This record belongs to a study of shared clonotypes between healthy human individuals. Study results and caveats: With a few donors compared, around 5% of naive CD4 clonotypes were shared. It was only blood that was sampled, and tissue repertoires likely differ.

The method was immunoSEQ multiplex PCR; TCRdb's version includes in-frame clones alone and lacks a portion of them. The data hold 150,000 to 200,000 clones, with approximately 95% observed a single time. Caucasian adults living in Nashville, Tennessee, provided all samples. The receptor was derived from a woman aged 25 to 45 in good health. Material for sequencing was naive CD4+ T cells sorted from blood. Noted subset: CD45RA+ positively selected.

Written as DNA, the CDR3 is TGTGCCAGCAGCCAAGGGGTTGGTAGCGGGAGACGCCAAGAGACCCAGTACTTC. This codes for CASSQGVGSGRRQETQYF. The rearrangement uses TRBV4-2 and TRBJ2-5; 9 nucleotides line up with TRBD2. Germline CDR1 reads LGHNA; CDR2 reads YNFKEQ. CDR3 length: 18 residues. V shed 1 base, J shed 1 base, and the junction held 10 bases outside the gene matches.